Shown below are 26 T cell receptor beta chains from a single sample sequenced in a study of OX40 agonist ivuxolimab in advanced cancers. Assay: immunoSEQ multiplex PCR; the TCRdb copy retains only in-frame clones and omits some. Of tens of thousands of clones listed, roughly 87% are singletons. The sequences come from CD4+ or CD8+ T cells sorted from blood, collected in a trial of the OX40 agonist ivuxolimab. Receptor source: an adult with an advanced solid tumor such as melanoma, head and neck, liver or kidney cancer.

This chain uses TRBV19 with TRBJ2-2; TRBD2 is a possible D gene (6 bases). Trimming took 4 bases from V and 5 from J, leaving 17 bases between them. The CDR3 runs to 16 residues. Germline values: CDR1 LNHDA, CDR2 SQIVND (reference sequence). Written as DNA, the CDR3 is TGTGCCAGTAGTACCCCCCGGGGGTGGGGGACCGGGGAGCTGTTTTTT. Amino acids: CASSTPRGWGTGELFF.

This rearrangement joins TRBV6-5 to TRBJ2-7, with D possibly being TRBD1 (5 bases). This CDR3 comprises 14 residues. V was pared by 2 bases and J by 4 bases, with 12 bases between. Germline loops: CDR1 MNHEY, CDR2 SVGAGI. DNA for the CDR3: TGTGCCAGCAGTTACGTACAGGTCGGGTACGAGCAGTACTTC. Its protein product is CASSYVQVGYEQYF.

This clone has just a few counts. The chain combines TRBV21-1 with TRBJ2-7; the table names TRBD1, a call not compared with the DNA. TRBV21-1 is assigned pseudogene status. CDR3 length: 17 residues. As DNA, the CDR3 is TGTGCCAGCAGCAAAGAGATGGACAGGGGGGACACCTACGAGCAGTACTTC. It is translated as CASSKEMDRGDTYEQYF.

V and J are TRBV11-2 and TRBJ2-5, with 9 bases identical to TRBD1. This CDR3 region has 13 residues. Germline V gene lookup returns CDR1 SGHAT and CDR2 FQNNGV. V was clipped by 3 bases and J by 7 bases; unmatched bases: 3. CDR3 region: CASSLVGQGTQYF. The CDR3 DNA reads as TGTGCCAGCAGCTTGGTGGGACAGGGGACCCAGTACTTC. Supplemented by reference TRBV11-2 and TRBJ2-5, the full variable domain reads EAGVAQSPRYKIIEKRQSVAFWCNPISGHATLYWYQQILGQGPKLLIQFQNNGVVDDSQLPKDRFSAERLKGVDSTLKIQPAKLEDSAVYLCASSLVGQGTQYFGPGTRLLVL.

The gene calls are TRBV29-1 and TRBJ1-2, with TRBD1 identical over 9 bases. CDR1 and CDR2 (germline): SQVTM, ANQGSEA. The CDR3 extends over 13 amino acids. V lost 7 bases to trimming and J lost 4 bases; unmatched junction nucleotides: 7. CDR3 sequence (DNA): TGCAGCGCGACAGGGGGTAGTAGCTATGGCTACACCTTC. Protein: CSATGGSSYGYTF.

This clone was counted between two and nine times. The chain has TRBV6-6 and TRBJ2-2; D ambiguous. Germline V gene sequence: CDR1 MNHNY, CDR2 SVGAGI (reference sequence). CDR3 length: 11 amino acids. Trimming cost V 6 bases and J 6 bases, with 5 bases left between them. The CDR3 bases are TGTGCCAGCAGCGTAGCCGGGGAGCTGTTTTTT. Protein: CASSVAGELFF.

The chain links TRBV5-1 to TRBJ2-4; D possibly corresponds to TRBD1 (5 bases). Trimming pared 2 bases from V and 8 bases from J, leaving 14 bases between. The CDR3 contains 14 residues. Germline CDR1 and CDR2: SGHRS and YFSETQ. CDR3 region: CASSFGQGGDIQYF. The CDR3 DNA is TGCGCCAGCAGCTTCGGCCAGGGTGGGGACATTCAGTACTTC. The variable domain in full, with the rest retrieved from reference TRBV5-1 and TRBJ2-4, is KAGVTQTPRYLIKTRGQQVTLSCSPISGHRSVSWYQQTPGQGLQFLFEYFSETQRNKGNFPGRFSGRQFSNSRSEMNVSTLELGDSALYLCASSFGQGGDIQYFGAGTRLSVL.

The CDR3 is CASSLREGSYNEQFF. The CDR3 DNA reads as TGTGCCAGCTCCCTCCGGGAGGGCTCCTACAATGAGCAGTTCTTC. The chain couples TRBV18 to TRBJ2-1; 8 bases match TRBD2. The germline V gene encodes CDR1 KGHSH and CDR2 LQKENI. Trimming took 6 bases from V and 0 from J; bases not matched to a gene: 4. The CDR3 has 15 amino acids.

The chain uses TRBV27 and TRBJ2-1, with TRBD1 matching 8 bases. The ends lost 5 bases at V and 10 bases at J; junction bases unmatched: 4. The CDR3 contains 12 residues. Germline assignment: CDR1 MNHEY and CDR2 SMNVEV (reference sequence). CDR3 bases: TGTGCCAGCAGTACAAGACAGGGGGAGCAGTTCTTC. This sequence encodes CASSTRQGEQFF.

The chain's CDR3 is CASFEHSSSYNEQFF. The CDR3 region has the DNA TGCGCCAGCTTCGAGCATTCGAGCTCCTACAATGAGCAGTTCTTC. V and J are TRBV5-1 and TRBJ2-1; no clear D gene. The germline V gene encodes CDR1 SGHRS and CDR2 YFSETQ. V lost 7 bases, J lost 0 bases, and 14 bases lay in between. CDR3 size: 15 residues.

V and J are TRBV19 and TRBJ2-7; D assignment may be TRBD1 or TRBD2 (5 bases each). CDR1 is LNHDA and CDR2 is SQIVND in the germline V gene (reference sequence). V lost 5 bases to trimming and J lost 7 bases, with 21 bases between them. This CDR3 has 15 residues. This CDR3 is CASSPTSGRIREQYF. For the CDR3, the DNA is TGTGCCAGTAGTCCTACCTCGGGACGGATTAGGGAGCAGTACTTC.

The rearrangement uses TRBV11-2 and TRBJ2-2; no reliable D call. V lost 1 base and J 9 bases, leaving 9 bases between the germline ends. The CDR3 is 13 amino acids. Germline-derived CDR1 and CDR2 are SGHAT and FQNNGV. The CDR3 spells CASSLGPLRELFF. DNA of the CDR3: TGTGCCAGCAGCTTAGGACCACTGAGGGAGCTGTTTTTT.

The count of this clone is one. At one of its ends the junction is not consistent with the germline gene, which may arise from a read error. V is TRBV19 and J is TRBJ2-7, with 8 bases lining up with TRBD2. CDR1 and CDR2 from the germline V gene are LNHDA and SQIVND (reference sequence). The CDR3 spans 13 residues. CDR3 DNA: TGTGCCATTAGTACGGGAGGGCCCTACGAGCAGTACTTC. It specifies CAISTGGPYEQYF.

The chain has TRBV5-1 and TRBJ2-2; no firm D call. Germline V gene lookup returns CDR1 SGHRS and CDR2 YFSETQ. The CDR3 consists of 17 residues. Trimming pared 1 base from V and 4 bases from J, leaving 17 bases between. The CDR3 spells CASSLTRAELGTGELFF. The CDR3 DNA reads as TGCGCCAGCAGCTTGACACGGGCGGAGTTGGGCACCGGGGAGCTGTTTTTT.

The V gene is TRBV7-9, the J gene TRBJ2-7; 7 bases are shared with TRBD1. CDR3 length equals 12 residues. V shed 5 bases, J shed 12 bases, and the junction held 10 bases outside the gene matches. The germline V gene has CDR1 SEHNR and CDR2 FQNEAQ (reference sequence). The CDR3 coding sequence is TGTGCCAGCAGCCTAGGACAGGCCCCTCGGTACTTC. Its translation: CASSLGQAPRYF.

The chain links TRBV7-8 to TRBJ1-1; D might be TRBD1 (5 bases). Germline values: CDR1 SGHVS, CDR2 FQNEAQ. The CDR3 contains 15 residues. The V end was cut by 1 base, the J end by 5 bases, with 14 bases between. The CDR3: CASSLVVQGYTEAFF. Written as DNA, the CDR3 is TGTGCCAGCAGCTTAGTTGTTCAGGGATATACTGAAGCTTTCTTT.

V and J are TRBV11-2 and TRBJ2-4; D is tentatively TRBD1 or TRBD2 (7 bases each). Germline CDR1 reads SGHAT; CDR2 reads FQNNGV. The CDR3 is 14 amino acids. The V and J ends lost 1 base and 8 bases respectively, with 12 bases between them. DNA for the CDR3: TGTGCCAGCAGCTTAGTACCAGGGGGGGACATTCAGTACTTC. This gives the protein CASSLVPGGDIQYF. Supplemented by reference TRBV11-2 and TRBJ2-4, the full variable domain reads EAGVAQSPRYKIIEKRQSVAFWCNPISGHATLYWYQQILGQGPKLLIQFQNNGVVDDSQLPKDRFSAERLKGVDSTLKIQPAKLEDSAVYLCASSLVPGGDIQYFGAGTRLSVL.

This clone was counted a single time. J is TRBJ1-5 and V is TRBV28, with unresolved D. Germline V gene lookup returns CDR1 MDHEN and CDR2 SYDVKM. V lost 3 bases and J lost 0, with 12 bases in between. This CDR3 spans 16 amino acids. CDR3 in amino acids: CASSFYSTFSNQPQHF. CDR3 DNA sequence: TGTGCCAGCAGTTTTTACAGCACATTTAGCAATCAGCCCCAGCATTTT.

The chain couples TRBV27 to TRBJ2-7, with D perhaps assigned TRBD1 or TRBD2 (5 bases each). Per germline, CDR1 MNHEY and CDR2 SMNVEV (reference sequence). This CDR3 comprises 14 residues. V lost 2 bases and J 6 bases, leaving 14 bases between the germline ends. CDR3 bases: TGTGCCAGCAGTTTAAGGGGTCGCGCGGGCGAGCAGTACTTC. This codes for CASSLRGRAGEQYF.

This rearrangement joins TRBV7-9 to TRBJ2-7; weak D call: TRBD2 (6 bases). Trimming cost V 5 bases and J 3 bases, with 14 bases left between them. The CDR3 runs 14 residues. Looked up from germline, CDR1 is SEHNR and CDR2 is FQNEAQ (reference sequence). The CDR3: CASSPRDSHYEQYF. CDR3 DNA sequence: TGTGCCAGCAGCCCCCGGGACTCGCACTACGAGCAGTACTTC.

Regarding this clone: A read error may produce the germline difference seen at one junction end. The chain joins TRBV13 to TRBJ1-2; D uncertain. This CDR3 is 14 amino acids long. Germline V gene lookup returns CDR1 PRHDT and CDR2 FYEKMQ (reference sequence). The chain's CDR3 is CAGSLGRQHYGYTF. The CDR3 bases are TGTGCCGGCAGCTTAGGGCGTCAGCACTATGGCTACACCTTC.

V gene TRBV15 combines with J gene TRBJ2-1; D remains unclear. CDR1 LNHNV and CDR2 YYDKDF come from the germline V gene (reference sequence). V dropped 3 bases and J dropped 3 bases, with 6 bases sitting between them. The CDR3 contains 13 residues. As DNA, the CDR3 is TGTGCCACCAGCAGTTTTGACTACAATGAGCAGTTCTTC. Amino acids: CATSSFDYNEQFF.

This chain uses TRBV19 with TRBJ2-2; 10 positions match TRBD1. Germline CDR1 LNHDA, CDR2 SQIVND (reference sequence). The CDR3 is made up of 16 amino acids. The ends lost 4 bases at V and 3 bases at J; junction bases unmatched: 5. This chain's CDR3 is CASSTTGGLYTGELFF. In nucleotides, the CDR3 is TGTGCCAGTAGTACGACAGGGGGCTTGTACACCGGGGAGCTGTTTTTT.

The rearrangement links TRBV4-1 to TRBJ2-3, with D possibly matching TRBD2 (6 bases). In germline, CDR1 is MGHRA, CDR2 YSYEKL. The CDR3 length is 14 residues. Trimming cost V 3 bases and J 3 bases, with 10 bases left between them. CDR3 protein: CASSQASGTDTQYF. The CDR3 DNA reads TGCGCCAGCAGCCAGGCCAGCGGGACAGATACGCAGTATTTT.

V usage is TRBV4-1 and J usage is TRBJ1-2, with D unresolved. CDR1 MGHRA and CDR2 YSYEKL come from the germline V gene. The CDR3 sequence is 14 residues long. V shed 0 bases and J shed 7 bases, with 12 bases lying between them. CDR3 loop: CASSQEPGRVGYTF. For the CDR3, the DNA is TGCGCCAGCAGCCAAGAACCAGGCCGAGTTGGCTACACCTTC.

This chain joins TRBV27 and TRBJ2-7; maybe TRBD1 (6 bases). The CDR3 extends over 14 amino acids. The V end was cut by 5 bases, the J end by 4 bases, with 15 bases between. Germline CDR1 is MNHEY and CDR2 is SMNVEV (reference sequence). This CDR3 reads CASSPLVRGYEQYF. CDR3 DNA sequence: TGTGCCAGCAGTCCCCTAGTCAGGGGTTACGAGCAGTACTTC.